This T cell receptor (beta chain) was sequenced for a study of sequential checkpoint blockade in melanoma. Study details: Maintenance nivolumab came after either treatment sequence.

TCRdb keeps only in-frame clones here, not all; method: immunoSEQ multiplex PCR. This repertoire shows roughly 11,000 clones, roughly 80% found once; its top ten account for 10%. Treatment meaning: randomized to nivolumab then ipilimumab (arm A) or the reverse (arm B). DNA-damaging chemotherapy had not been given to any patient beforehand. Live CD3+CD8+ CD19− CD56− cells were sorted from PBMCs. This clone occurred a few times. Sequencing used CD8+ T cells sorted from blood (inferred from file names), obtained from a patient given nivolumab and ipilimumab in sequence. The source of this sequence is a human donor with melanoma.

The CDR3 coding sequence is TGTGCCATCGGCGAGGAACGCGAGCAGTACTTC. Translated: CAIGEEREQYF. The V and J genes are TRBV10-3 and TRBJ2-7; no definite D call. CDR1 ENHRY and CDR2 SYGVKD come from the germline V gene. Trimming took off 8 bases at V and 6 bases at J, with 11 bases between the two ends. This CDR3 region has 11 residues.